The rows below give T cell receptor beta chains drawn from one sample of a study of radiation and T cells in renal cell carcinoma. TCRdb keeps only in-frame clones here, not all; method: immunoSEQ multiplex PCR. The repertoire holds roughly 61,000 clones, with around 80% as singletons. The sequencing used blood, collected from a patient whose treatment included radiotherapy and nephrectomy. The receptors here all came from a man aged 60 to 75 with renal cell carcinoma. Both conserved end residues are part of each CDR3. D genes are given only for firm matches. The size entry is marked missing in some rows and otherwise reads once, few, many or a size class.

D: .; size: .; J: TRBJ2-5; V: TRBV7-9; CDR3: CASTSRGTQYF; DNA: TGTGCCAGCACCTCTCGTGGGACCCAGTACTTC
D: TRBD2; size: .; J: TRBJ2-5; V: TRBV28; CDR3: CASSLASGGPGTQYF; DNA: TGTGCCAGCAGTTTAGCTAGCGGGGGTCCGGGGACCCAGTACTTC
D: .; size: once; J: TRBJ1-1; V: TRBV6-5; CDR3: CASSYLTTNTEAFF; DNA: TGTGCCAGCAGTTACCTCACCACGAACACTGAAGCTTTCTTT
D: .; size: once; J: TRBJ2-3; V: TRBV7-3; CDR3: CASSLSRPDTQYF; DNA: TGTGCCAGCAGCTTATCGCGACCGGATACGCAGTATTTT
D: .; size: once; J: TRBJ1-4; V: TRBV15; CDR3: CATSRGGGLDEKLFF; DNA: TGTGCCACCAGCAGAGGTGGGGGGCTGGATGAAAAACTGTTTTTT
D: TRBD1; size: .; J: TRBJ1-6; V: TRBV2; CDR3: CASSDSRQGPSPLHF; DNA: TGTGCCAGCAGTGATTCTAGACAGGGGCCTTCACCCCTCCACTTT
D: TRBD2; size: .; J: TRBJ2-1; V: TRBV6-6; CDR3: CASRTAGGPNEQFF; DNA: TGTGCCAGCAGAACGGCGGGGGGGCCGAATGAGCAGTTCTTC
D: .; size: .; J: TRBJ1-2; V: TRBV19; CDR3: CASGPSGGSLGGYTF; DNA: TGTGCCAGCGGTCCCAGTGGGGGGTCCTTAGGGGGCTACACCTTC
D: .; size: .; J: TRBJ1-2; V: TRBV19; CDR3: CASSRVGRDYGYTF; DNA: TGTGCCAGTAGTAGGGTGGGCCGGGACTATGGCTACACCTTC
D: .; size: .; J: TRBJ1-4; V: TRBV11-2; CDR3: CASSWSPGLNNEKLFF; DNA: TGTGCCAGCAGCTGGAGCCCGGGACTGAATAATGAAAAACTGTTTTTT
D: .; size: .; J: TRBJ1-1; V: TRBV29-1; CDR3: CSVGEGGGTEAFF; DNA: TGCAGCGTTGGGGAGGGCGGCGGGACTGAAGCTTTCTTT
D: .; size: once; J: TRBJ2-3; V: TRBV5-1; CDR3: CASSLGRFTDTQYF; DNA: TGCGCCAGCAGCTTGGGTCGGTTCACAGATACGCAGTATTTT
D: .; size: .; J: TRBJ1-3; V: TRBV30; CDR3: CAWSGSGNTIYF; DNA: TGTGCCTGGAGTGGGTCTGGAAACACCATATATTTT
D: .; size: .; J: TRBJ1-5; V: TRBV19; CDR3: CASSGTANQPQHF; DNA: TGTGCCAGTAGTGGGACTGCGAATCAGCCCCAGCATTTT
D: .; size: .; J: TRBJ1-5; V: TRBV7-2; CDR3: CASSLAGGAGQPQHF; DNA: TGTGCCAGCAGCTTAGCCGGGGGGGCTGGTCAGCCCCAGCATTTT
D: .; size: .; J: TRBJ2-3; V: TRBV19; CDR3: CASSIKSIVPTDTQYF; DNA: TGTGCCAGTAGTATTAAGTCGATAGTTCCCACAGATACACAGTATTTT
D: .; size: .; J: TRBJ1-1; V: TRBV6-6; CDR3: CASSYQDSPSGEAFF; DNA: TGTGCCAGCAGTTACCAGGACAGCCCGTCAGGTGAAGCTTTCTTT
D: .; size: .; J: TRBJ1-1; V: TRBV20-1; CDR3: CSALAETEAFF; DNA: TGCAGTGCGTTAGCGGAGACTGAAGCTTTCTTT
D: TRBD1; size: .; J: TRBJ1-2; V: TRBV7-9; CDR3: CASRRDSLGGYTF; DNA: TGTGCCAGCAGACGGGACAGCCTCGGAGGCTACACCTTC
D: .; size: .; J: TRBJ2-3; V: TRBV10-3; CDR3: CAIKGTGSSTDTQYF; DNA: TGTGCCATCAAGGGTACAGGCAGCAGCACAGATACGCAGTATTTT
D: .; size: once; J: TRBJ1-5; V: TRBV19; CDR3: CASSIVGSGYGSNQPQHF; DNA: TGTGCCAGTAGTATAGTGGGCTCGGGGTATGGGAGCAATCAGCCCCAGCATTTT
D: .; size: .; J: TRBJ1-1; V: TRBV6-5; CDR3: CASSRRPGGTEAFF; DNA: TGTGCCAGCAGCCGGCGGCCGGGGGGGACTGAAGCTTTCTTT
D: .; size: .; J: TRBJ1-1; V: TRBV7-9; CDR3: CAGTRGVNTEAFF; DNA: TGTGCCGGGACCCGTGGGGTAAACACTGAAGCTTTCTTT
D: .; size: .; J: TRBJ2-7; V: TRBV2; CDR3: CASTKMEGGAEQYF; DNA: TGTGCCAGCACCAAGATGGAGGGGGGGGCCGAGCAGTACTTC
D: TRBD1; size: .; J: TRBJ1-5; V: TRBV30; CDR3: CAATIGGGPIAGQPQHF; DNA: TGTGCCGCCACGATTGGAGGGGGCCCAATCGCGGGTCAGCCCCAGCATTTT
D: TRBD2; size: few; J: TRBJ2-7; V: TRBV7-2; CDR3: CASSYSGASYEQYF; DNA: TGTGCCAGCAGTTACAGCGGGGCCTCCTACGAGCAGTACTTC
D: .; size: .; J: TRBJ1-2; V: TRBV19; CDR3: CASSSSDGHFYGYTF; DNA: TGTGCCAGTAGTTCTTCAGACGGTCATTTCTATGGCTACACCTTC
D: .; size: .; J: TRBJ2-3; V: TRBV5-1; CDR3: CASSPLGQASSQDTQYF; DNA: TGCGCCAGCAGCCCCCTCGGTCAGGCTTCATCGCAAGATACGCAGTATTTT
D: .; size: .; J: TRBJ1-5; V: TRBV7-8; CDR3: CASSLNEGLLDQPQHF; DNA: TGTGCCAGCAGTCTAAACGAGGGGCTTTTGGATCAGCCCCAGCATTTT
D: .; size: many; J: TRBJ1-4; V: TRBV11-2; CDR3: CASSLNRLGGVRTNEKLFF; DNA: TGTGCCAGCAGCTTAAATCGTCTCGGGGGTGTCAGAACTAATGAAAAACTGTTTTTT
D: .; size: .; J: TRBJ1-4; V: TRBV30; CDR3: CAWREGATNEKLFF; DNA: TGTGCCTGGAGGGAGGGCGCAACTAATGAAAAACTGTTTTTT
D: .; size: .; J: TRBJ2-3; V: TRBV19; CDR3: CASSRGRQGYTQYF; DNA: TGTGCCAGTAGTCGAGGGAGGCAAGGCTATACGCAGTATTTT
D: .; size: .; J: TRBJ2-3; V: TRBV11-3; CDR3: CASSLATDTQYF; DNA: TGTGCCAGCAGCTTAGCCACAGATACGCAGTATTTT
D: .; size: .; J: TRBJ2-1; V: TRBV5-1; CDR3: CASSLATAPFIDEQFF; DNA: TGCGCCAGCAGCTTAGCTACCGCCCCTTTTATTGATGAGCAGTTCTTC
D: TRBD2; size: .; J: TRBJ2-3; V: TRBV7-9; CDR3: CASSPLVLAGLGDTQYF; DNA: TGTGCCAGCAGCCCCTTAGTACTAGCGGGCCTCGGGGATACGCAGTATTTT
D: TRBD1; size: .; J: TRBJ1-2; V: TRBV4-3; CDR3: CASSQGVAGGFYGYTF; DNA: TGCGCCAGCAGCCAAGGGGTGGCAGGGGGATTCTATGGCTACACCTTC
D: .; size: .; J: TRBJ2-3; V: TRBV19; CDR3: CASSHNSWDTQYF; DNA: TGTGCCAGTTCCCATAATAGTTGGGATACGCAGTATTTT
D: TRBD1; size: .; J: TRBJ1-5; V: TRBV19; CDR3: CASSRQGAGQPQHF; DNA: TGTGCCAGTAGTCGCCAGGGGGCTGGCCAGCCCCAGCATTTT
D: .; size: once; J: TRBJ2-5; V: TRBV7-9; CDR3: CASSLGSDSQETQYF; DNA: TGTGCCAGCAGCTTAGGGTCAGATTCCCAAGAGACCCAGTACTTC
D: TRBD2; size: .; J: TRBJ2-5; V: TRBV12-5; CDR3: CASGLGLGLAGRQETQYF; DNA: TGTGCTAGTGGTTTGGGGTTGGGACTAGCGGGAAGGCAAGAGACCCAGTACTTC
D: TRBD2; size: once; J: TRBJ2-5; V: TRBV18; CDR3: CASSPRAGKETQYF; DNA: TGTGCCAGCTCACCGCGAGCGGGGAAGGAGACCCAGTACTTC
D: .; size: .; J: TRBJ1-2; V: TRBV5-6; CDR3: CASTNGVENYGYTF; DNA: TGTGCCAGCACCAATGGGGTTGAGAACTATGGCTACACCTTC